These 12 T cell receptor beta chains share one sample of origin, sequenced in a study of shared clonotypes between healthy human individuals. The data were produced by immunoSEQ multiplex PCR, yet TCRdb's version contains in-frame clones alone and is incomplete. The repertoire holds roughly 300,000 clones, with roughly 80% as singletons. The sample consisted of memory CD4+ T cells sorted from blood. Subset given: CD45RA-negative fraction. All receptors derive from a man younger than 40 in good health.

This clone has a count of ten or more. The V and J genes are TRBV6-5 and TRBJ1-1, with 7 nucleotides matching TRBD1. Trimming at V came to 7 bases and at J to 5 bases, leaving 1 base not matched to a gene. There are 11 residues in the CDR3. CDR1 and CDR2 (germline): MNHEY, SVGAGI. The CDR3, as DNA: TGTGCCAGCATCAGGGGGACTGAAGCTTTCTTT. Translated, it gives CASIRGTEAFF.

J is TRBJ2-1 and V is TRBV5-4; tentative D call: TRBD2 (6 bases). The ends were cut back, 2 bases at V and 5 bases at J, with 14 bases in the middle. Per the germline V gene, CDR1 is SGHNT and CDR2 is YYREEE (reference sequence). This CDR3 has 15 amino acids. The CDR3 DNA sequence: TGTGCCAGCAGCTTAGGGGACTCTATAAACAATGAGCAGTTCTTC. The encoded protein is CASSLGDSINNEQFF.

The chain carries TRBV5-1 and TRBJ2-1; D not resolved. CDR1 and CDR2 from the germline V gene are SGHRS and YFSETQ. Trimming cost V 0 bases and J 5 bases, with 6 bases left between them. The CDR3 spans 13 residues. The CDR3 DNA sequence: TGCGCCAGCAGCTTGGGACATAACAATGAGCAGTTCTTC. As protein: CASSLGHNNEQFF.

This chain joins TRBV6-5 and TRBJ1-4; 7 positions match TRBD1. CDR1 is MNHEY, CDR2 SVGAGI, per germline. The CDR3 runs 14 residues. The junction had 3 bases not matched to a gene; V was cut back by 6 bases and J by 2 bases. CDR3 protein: CASSRDSTNEKLFF. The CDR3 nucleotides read TGTGCCAGCAGCCGGGACAGTACTAATGAAAAACTGTTTTTT.

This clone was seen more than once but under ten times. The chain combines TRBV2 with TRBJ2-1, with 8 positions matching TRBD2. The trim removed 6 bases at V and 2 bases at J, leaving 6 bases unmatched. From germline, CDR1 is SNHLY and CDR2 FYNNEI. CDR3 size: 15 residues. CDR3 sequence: CASRLLAAPYNEQFF. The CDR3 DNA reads TGTGCCAGCAGGCTACTAGCGGCCCCCTACAATGAGCAGTTCTTC.

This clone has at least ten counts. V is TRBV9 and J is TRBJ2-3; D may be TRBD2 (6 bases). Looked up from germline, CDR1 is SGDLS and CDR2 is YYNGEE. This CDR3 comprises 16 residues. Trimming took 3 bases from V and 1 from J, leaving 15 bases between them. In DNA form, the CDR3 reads TGTGCCAGCAGCGGGGTTTGGGGCGGGGGCACAGATACGCAGTATTTT. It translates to CASSGVWGGGTDTQYF.

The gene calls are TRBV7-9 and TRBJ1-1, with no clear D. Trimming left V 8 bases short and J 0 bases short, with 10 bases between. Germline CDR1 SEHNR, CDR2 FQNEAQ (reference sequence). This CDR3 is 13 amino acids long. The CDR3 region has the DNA TGTGCCAGCTCAGGCTACTTGAACACTGAAGCTTTCTTT. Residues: CASSGYLNTEAFF.

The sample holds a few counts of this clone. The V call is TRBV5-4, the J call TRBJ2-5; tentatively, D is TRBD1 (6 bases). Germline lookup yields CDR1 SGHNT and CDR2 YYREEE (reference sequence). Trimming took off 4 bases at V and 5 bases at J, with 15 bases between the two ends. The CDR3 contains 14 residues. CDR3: CASSPSLRGETQYF. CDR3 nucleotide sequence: TGTGCCAGCAGCCCAAGTCTCAGGGGTGAGACCCAGTACTTC.

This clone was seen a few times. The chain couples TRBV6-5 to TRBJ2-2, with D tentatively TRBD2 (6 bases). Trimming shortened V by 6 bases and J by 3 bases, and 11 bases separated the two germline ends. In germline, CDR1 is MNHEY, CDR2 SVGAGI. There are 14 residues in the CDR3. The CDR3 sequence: CASSRTGDTGELFF. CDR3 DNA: TGTGCCAGCAGCCGAACGGGGGACACCGGGGAGCTGTTTTTT.

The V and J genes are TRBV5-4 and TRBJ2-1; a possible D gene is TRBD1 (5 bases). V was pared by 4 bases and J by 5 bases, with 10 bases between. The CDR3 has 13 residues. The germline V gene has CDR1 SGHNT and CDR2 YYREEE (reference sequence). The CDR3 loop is CASSRQSDNEQFF. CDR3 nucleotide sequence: TGTGCCAGCAGCCGACAGTCCGACAATGAGCAGTTCTTC.

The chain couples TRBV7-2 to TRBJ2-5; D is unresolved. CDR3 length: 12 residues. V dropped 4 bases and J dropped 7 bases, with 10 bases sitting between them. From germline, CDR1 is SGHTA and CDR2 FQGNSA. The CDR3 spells CASSYLEGTQYF. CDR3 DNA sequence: TGTGCCAGCAGCTATTTAGAAGGGACCCAGTACTTC.

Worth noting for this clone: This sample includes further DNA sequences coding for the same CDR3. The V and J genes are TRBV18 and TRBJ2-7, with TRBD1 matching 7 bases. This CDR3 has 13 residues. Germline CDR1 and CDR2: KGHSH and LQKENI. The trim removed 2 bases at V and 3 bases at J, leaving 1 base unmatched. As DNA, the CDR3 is TGTGCCAGCTCACCAGGGGACAGCTACGAGCAGTACTTC. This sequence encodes CASSPGDSYEQYF. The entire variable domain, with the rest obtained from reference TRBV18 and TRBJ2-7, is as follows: NAGVMQNPRHLVRRRGQEARLRCSPMKGHSHVYWYRQLPEEGLKFMVYLQKENIIDESGMPKERFSAEFPKEGPSILRIQQVVRGDSAAYFCASSPGDSYEQYFGPGTRLTVT.